Listed below are T cell receptor beta chains from one sample, sequenced in a study of T cell clonotyping in hematopoietic cell transplantation. Measured with immunoSEQ multiplex PCR; TCRdb has only the in-frame clones, and not every one. The repertoire holds about 36,000 clones, with approximately 89% as singletons. The source material was peripheral blood mononuclear cells. The source of these receptors is a woman aged 40 to 50 in good health. Some clones in this sample may be carry-over from other donors' samples. CDR3s leave out the opening cysteine and the closing phenylalanine or tryptophan. D genes are given only for firm matches.

J gene: TRBJ2-3; V gene: TRBV7-2; D gene: .; CDR3 protein: ASSLVGGGGTDTQY
J gene: TRBJ2-5; V gene: TRBV19; D gene: TRBD1; CDR3 protein: ASTRLAGTGNQETQY
J gene: TRBJ2-7; V gene: TRBV9; D gene: TRBD2; CDR3 protein: ASSVGGASGNLEQY
J gene: TRBJ1-5; V gene: TRBV5-6; D gene: .; CDR3 protein: ASSFRNQPQH
J gene: TRBJ2-2; V gene: TRBV19; D gene: .; CDR3 protein: ASSIDGSRGDTGELF
J gene: TRBJ2-7; V gene: TRBV11-2; D gene: .; CDR3 protein: ASSFDISYEQY
J gene: TRBJ2-7; V gene: TRBV30; D gene: .; CDR3 protein: AWSVDLAYEQY
J gene: TRBJ1-2; V gene: TRBV29-1; D gene: .; CDR3 protein: SVGKEDGYT
J gene: TRBJ1-2; V gene: TRBV6-1; D gene: .; CDR3 protein: ASRSGEAYGYT
J gene: TRBJ2-7; V gene: TRBV10-1; D gene: TRBD2; CDR3 protein: ASSKGTSGAPVSYEQY
J gene: TRBJ2-5; V gene: TRBV30; D gene: .; CDR3 protein: AYRGQETQY
J gene: TRBJ2-1; V gene: TRBV7-2; D gene: TRBD2; CDR3 protein: ASSPPGLAGGHLEQF
J gene: TRBJ1-1; V gene: TRBV5-6; D gene: .; CDR3 protein: ASSLESQDTEAF
J gene: TRBJ1-2; V gene: TRBV28; D gene: .; CDR3 protein: ASRTTANYGYT
J gene: TRBJ2-7; V gene: TRBV5-1; D gene: TRBD2; CDR3 protein: ASSQGLAGEPLLYEQY
J gene: TRBJ2-2; V gene: TRBV11-2; D gene: .; CDR3 protein: ASSLDLEAGELF
J gene: TRBJ1-1; V gene: TRBV30; D gene: .; CDR3 protein: AWSVLRGTEAF
J gene: TRBJ1-2; V gene: TRBV7-3; D gene: TRBD1; CDR3 protein: ASSLGGQGNGYT
J gene: TRBJ2-2; V gene: TRBV7-3; D gene: .; CDR3 protein: ASSLEGDSGELF
J gene: TRBJ1-5; V gene: TRBV19; D gene: TRBD1; CDR3 protein: ASSSDRTYSNQPQH
J gene: TRBJ2-7; V gene: TRBV2; D gene: .; CDR3 protein: ASSVDTTVSYEQY
J gene: TRBJ2-7; V gene: TRBV29-1; D gene: .; CDR3 protein: SSGHLSGEQY
J gene: TRBJ1-4; V gene: TRBV7-2; D gene: .; CDR3 protein: ASSLGTDSFLF
J gene: TRBJ2-7; V gene: TRBV6-5; D gene: .; CDR3 protein: ASSYSGGLSSYEQY
J gene: TRBJ1-2; V gene: TRBV19; D gene: .; CDR3 protein: ASSIRPTGNYGYT
J gene: TRBJ1-2; V gene: TRBV5-1; D gene: TRBD1; CDR3 protein: ASSLDGGTARGYT
J gene: TRBJ2-7; V gene: TRBV19; D gene: TRBD1; CDR3 protein: ASSLGGTAYEQY
J gene: TRBJ2-1; V gene: TRBV14; D gene: TRBD2; CDR3 protein: ASSLSGRNYNEQF
J gene: TRBJ2-3; V gene: TRBV2; D gene: TRBD2; CDR3 protein: ASSEALAGDPTDTQY
J gene: TRBJ1-5; V gene: TRBV2; D gene: TRBD1; CDR3 protein: ASSWDRGHQPQH
J gene: TRBJ2-5; V gene: TRBV7-2; D gene: TRBD2; CDR3 protein: ASTIDASGETQY
J gene: TRBJ1-4; V gene: TRBV28; D gene: TRBD1; CDR3 protein: ASSLTHLQGDDEKLF
J gene: TRBJ2-2; V gene: TRBV15; D gene: .; CDR3 protein: ATSRVGNTGELF
J gene: TRBJ2-7; V gene: TRBV7-7; D gene: .; CDR3 protein: ASSSSAGAEQY
J gene: TRBJ2-7; V gene: TRBV2; D gene: .; CDR3 protein: ASTVATGTEQY
J gene: TRBJ2-7; V gene: TRBV30; D gene: TRBD2; CDR3 protein: AWSRGLADREQY
J gene: TRBJ1-1; V gene: TRBV27; D gene: .; CDR3 protein: ASSFRGPDTEAF
J gene: TRBJ1-2; V gene: TRBV28; D gene: .; CDR3 protein: ASRSPTGSGEGYT
J gene: TRBJ1-5; V gene: TRBV28; D gene: .; CDR3 protein: ASSLYGSNQPQH
J gene: TRBJ2-5; V gene: TRBV13; D gene: TRBD2; CDR3 protein: ASSSSGTSGTETQY
J gene: TRBJ2-5; V gene: TRBV4-1; D gene: TRBD2; CDR3 protein: ASSQDAGLAGSETQY
J gene: TRBJ2-3; V gene: TRBV4-1; D gene: .; CDR3 protein: ASSQDDSADTQY
J gene: TRBJ2-3; V gene: TRBV4-1; D gene: TRBD2; CDR3 protein: ASSQDPSGRGTDTQY
J gene: TRBJ2-1; V gene: TRBV5-1; D gene: TRBD2; CDR3 protein: ASRGLAGGNEQF
J gene: TRBJ2-7; V gene: TRBV5-1; D gene: .; CDR3 protein: ASSSPTRSNYEQY
J gene: TRBJ2-7; V gene: TRBV4-2; D gene: .; CDR3 protein: ASSQDARGEQY
J gene: TRBJ1-2; V gene: TRBV6-1; D gene: .; CDR3 protein: ASSKRRTANYGYT
J gene: TRBJ2-7; V gene: TRBV6-4; D gene: .; CDR3 protein: ASTTVGYEQY
J gene: TRBJ2-7; V gene: TRBV7-8; D gene: .; CDR3 protein: ASSISIAVYEQY
J gene: TRBJ1-1; V gene: TRBV11-3; D gene: .; CDR3 protein: ASSRSANTEAF
J gene: TRBJ2-7; V gene: TRBV28; D gene: .; CDR3 protein: ASLGGNGAEEQY
J gene: TRBJ1-2; V gene: TRBV6-6; D gene: .; CDR3 protein: ASRDRDGLLRGYT
J gene: TRBJ2-7; V gene: TRBV7-2; D gene: .; CDR3 protein: ASSQSSVSSYEQY
J gene: TRBJ2-5; V gene: TRBV6-1; D gene: .; CDR3 protein: ASSRTGEETQY
J gene: TRBJ2-1; V gene: TRBV7-2; D gene: TRBD2; CDR3 protein: ASSLREGPYNEQF
J gene: TRBJ2-6; V gene: TRBV5-8; D gene: .; CDR3 protein: ASMSGHLSSGANVLT
J gene: TRBJ1-2; V gene: TRBV4-1; D gene: .; CDR3 protein: ASSQGVINYGYT
J gene: TRBJ1-2; V gene: TRBV28; D gene: .; CDR3 protein: ASAYGGFTYGYT
J gene: TRBJ2-7; V gene: TRBV28; D gene: .; CDR3 protein: ASKTERFDEQY
J gene: TRBJ2-1; V gene: TRBV9; D gene: .; CDR3 protein: ASSPSDVGLVNEQF